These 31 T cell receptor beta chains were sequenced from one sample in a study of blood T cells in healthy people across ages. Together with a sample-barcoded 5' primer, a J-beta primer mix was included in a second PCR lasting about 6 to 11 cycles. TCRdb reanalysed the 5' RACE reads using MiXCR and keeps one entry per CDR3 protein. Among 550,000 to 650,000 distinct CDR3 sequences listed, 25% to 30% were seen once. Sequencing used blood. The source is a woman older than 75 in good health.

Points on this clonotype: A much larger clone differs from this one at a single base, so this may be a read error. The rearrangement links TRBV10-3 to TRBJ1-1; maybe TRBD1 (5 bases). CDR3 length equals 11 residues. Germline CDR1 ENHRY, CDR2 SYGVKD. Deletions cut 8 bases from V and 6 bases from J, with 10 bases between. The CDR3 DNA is TGTGCCATCGGGCGGGACGCTGAAGCTTTCTTT. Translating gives CAIGRDAEAFF.

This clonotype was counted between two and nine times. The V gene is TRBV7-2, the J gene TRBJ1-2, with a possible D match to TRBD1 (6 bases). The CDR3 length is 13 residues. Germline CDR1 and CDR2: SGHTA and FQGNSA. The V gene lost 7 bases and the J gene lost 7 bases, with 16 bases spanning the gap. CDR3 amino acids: CASNRDRIGGYTF. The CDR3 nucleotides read TGTGCCAGCAACCGAGACAGGATCGGTGGCTACACCTTC.

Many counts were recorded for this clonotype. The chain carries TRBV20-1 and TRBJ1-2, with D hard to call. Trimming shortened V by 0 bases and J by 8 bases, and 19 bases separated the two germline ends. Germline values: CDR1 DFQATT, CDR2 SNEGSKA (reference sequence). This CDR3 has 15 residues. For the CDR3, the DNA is TGCAGTGCTAGAGATCCCCGGCCAGGTTTAAGAGGCTACACCTTC. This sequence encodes CSARDPRPGLRGYTF.

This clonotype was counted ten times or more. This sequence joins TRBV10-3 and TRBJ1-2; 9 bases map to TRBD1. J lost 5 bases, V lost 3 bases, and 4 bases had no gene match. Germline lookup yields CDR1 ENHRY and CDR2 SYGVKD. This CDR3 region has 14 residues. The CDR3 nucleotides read TGTGCCATCAGTGATTTGGGACAGGGTTATGGCTACACCTTC. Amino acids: CAISDLGQGYGYTF.

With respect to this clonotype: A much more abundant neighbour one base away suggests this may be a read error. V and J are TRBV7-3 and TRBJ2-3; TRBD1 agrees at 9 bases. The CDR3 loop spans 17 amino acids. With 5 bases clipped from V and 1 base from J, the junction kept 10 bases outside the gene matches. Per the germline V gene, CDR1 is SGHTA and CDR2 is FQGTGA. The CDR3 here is CASSVQTGGGGTDTQYF. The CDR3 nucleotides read TGTGCCAGCAGCGTACAAACAGGGGGCGGTGGCACAGATACGCAGTATTTT.

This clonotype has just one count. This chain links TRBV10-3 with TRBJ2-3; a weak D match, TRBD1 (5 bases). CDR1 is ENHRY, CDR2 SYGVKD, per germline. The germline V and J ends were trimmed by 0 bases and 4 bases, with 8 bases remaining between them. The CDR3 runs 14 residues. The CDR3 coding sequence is TGTGCCATCAGTGAGTCGCTACAGGCAGATACGCAGTATTTT. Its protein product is CAISESLQADTQYF.

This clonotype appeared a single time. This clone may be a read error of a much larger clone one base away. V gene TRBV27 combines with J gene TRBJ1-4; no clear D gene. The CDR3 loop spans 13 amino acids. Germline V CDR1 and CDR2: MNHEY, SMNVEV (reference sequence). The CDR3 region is CAGSLEVGEKLFF. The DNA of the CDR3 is TGTGCCGGCAGTTTAGAAGTCGGTGAAAAACTGTTTTTT.

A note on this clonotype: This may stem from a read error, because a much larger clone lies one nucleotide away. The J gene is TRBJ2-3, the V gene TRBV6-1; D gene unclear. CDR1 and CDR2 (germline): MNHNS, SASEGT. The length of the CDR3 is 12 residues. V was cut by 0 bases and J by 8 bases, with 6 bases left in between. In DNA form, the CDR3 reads TGTGCCAGCAGTGAAGCCTTAGGTACGCAGTATTTT. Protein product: CASSEALGTQYF.

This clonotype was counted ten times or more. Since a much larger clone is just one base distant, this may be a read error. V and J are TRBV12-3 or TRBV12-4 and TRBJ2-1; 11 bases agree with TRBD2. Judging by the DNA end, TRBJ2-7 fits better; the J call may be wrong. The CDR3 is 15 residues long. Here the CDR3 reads CASSSSSGGYNEQYF. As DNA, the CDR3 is TGTGCCAGCAGTTCCTCTAGCGGGGGGTACAATGAGCAGTACTTC.

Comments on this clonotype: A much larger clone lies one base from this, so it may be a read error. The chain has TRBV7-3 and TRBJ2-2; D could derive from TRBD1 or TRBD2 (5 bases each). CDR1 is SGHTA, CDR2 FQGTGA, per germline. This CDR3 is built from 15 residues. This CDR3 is CASSLTNRNTGERFF. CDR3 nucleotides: TGTGCCAGCAGCTTAACGAACAGGAACACCGGGGAGCGGTTTTTT.

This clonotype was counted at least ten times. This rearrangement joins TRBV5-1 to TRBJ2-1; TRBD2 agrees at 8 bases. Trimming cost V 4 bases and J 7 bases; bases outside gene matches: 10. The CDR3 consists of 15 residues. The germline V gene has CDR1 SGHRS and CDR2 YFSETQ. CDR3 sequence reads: CASSHGGAESNEQFF. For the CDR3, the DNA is TGCGCCAGCAGCCACGGGGGGGCCGAGTCTAATGAGCAGTTCTTC.

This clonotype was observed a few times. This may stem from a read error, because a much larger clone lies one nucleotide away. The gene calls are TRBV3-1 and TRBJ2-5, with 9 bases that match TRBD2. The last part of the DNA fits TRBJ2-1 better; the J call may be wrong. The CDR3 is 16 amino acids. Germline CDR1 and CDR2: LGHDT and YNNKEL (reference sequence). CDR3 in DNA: TGTGCCAGCAGCCAAGATAGCGGGGGCGCAAAAGAGACCCAGTTCTTC. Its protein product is CASSQDSGGAKETQFF.

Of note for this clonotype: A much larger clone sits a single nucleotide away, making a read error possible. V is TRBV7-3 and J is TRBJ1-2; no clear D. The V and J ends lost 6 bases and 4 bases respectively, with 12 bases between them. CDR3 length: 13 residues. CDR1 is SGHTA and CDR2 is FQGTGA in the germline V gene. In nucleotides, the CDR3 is TGTGCCAGCAGTCCCGACCCTCGCTATGGCTACACCTTC. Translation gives CASSPDPRYGYTF. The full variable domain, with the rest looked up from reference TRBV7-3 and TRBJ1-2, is GAGVSQTPSNKVTEKGKYVELRCDPISGHTALYWYRQSLGQGPEFLIYFQGTGAADDSGLPNDRFFAVRPEGSVSTLKIQRTERGDSAVYLCASSPDPRYGYTFGSGTRLTVV.

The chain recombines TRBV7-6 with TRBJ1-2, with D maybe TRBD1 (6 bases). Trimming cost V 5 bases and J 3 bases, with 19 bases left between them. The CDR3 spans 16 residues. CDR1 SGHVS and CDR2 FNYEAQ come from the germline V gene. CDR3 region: CASSPPTGAKYYGYTF. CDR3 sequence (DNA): TGTGCCAGCAGCCCTCCGACGGGGGCAAAATACTATGGCTACACCTTC.

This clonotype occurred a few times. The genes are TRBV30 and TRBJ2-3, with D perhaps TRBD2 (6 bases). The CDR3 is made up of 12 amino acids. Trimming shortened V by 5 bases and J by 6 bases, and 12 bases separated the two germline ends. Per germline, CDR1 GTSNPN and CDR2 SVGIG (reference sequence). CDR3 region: CAWGGTTDTQYF. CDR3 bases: TGTGCCTGGGGAGGGACCACCGATACGCAGTATTTT.

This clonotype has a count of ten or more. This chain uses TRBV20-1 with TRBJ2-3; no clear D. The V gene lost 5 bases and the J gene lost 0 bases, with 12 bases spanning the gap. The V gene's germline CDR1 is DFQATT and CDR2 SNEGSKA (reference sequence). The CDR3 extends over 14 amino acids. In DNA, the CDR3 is TGCAGTGCTCTGCGTCCGGACAGCACAGATACGCAGTATTTT. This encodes CSALRPDSTDTQYF.

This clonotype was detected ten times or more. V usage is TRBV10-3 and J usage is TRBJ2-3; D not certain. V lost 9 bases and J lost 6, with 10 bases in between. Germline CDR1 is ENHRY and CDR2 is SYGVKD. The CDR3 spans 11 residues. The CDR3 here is CAILVSDTQYF. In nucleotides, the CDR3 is TGTGCCATTTTGGTCTCGGATACGCAGTATTTT.

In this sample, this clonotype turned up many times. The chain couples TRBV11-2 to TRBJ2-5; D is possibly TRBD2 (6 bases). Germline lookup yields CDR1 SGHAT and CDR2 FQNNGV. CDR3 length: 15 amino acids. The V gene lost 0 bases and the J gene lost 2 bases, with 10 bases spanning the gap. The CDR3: CASSLDSGRQETQYF. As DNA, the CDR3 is TGTGCCAGCAGCTTAGATAGCGGCAGACAAGAGACCCAGTACTTC.

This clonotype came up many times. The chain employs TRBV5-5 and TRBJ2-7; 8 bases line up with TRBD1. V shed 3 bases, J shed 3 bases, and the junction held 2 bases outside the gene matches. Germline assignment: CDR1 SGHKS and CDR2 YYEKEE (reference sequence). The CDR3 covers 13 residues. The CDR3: CASSSGQVYEQYF. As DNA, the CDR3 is TGTGCCAGCAGCTCGGGACAGGTCTACGAGCAGTACTTC.

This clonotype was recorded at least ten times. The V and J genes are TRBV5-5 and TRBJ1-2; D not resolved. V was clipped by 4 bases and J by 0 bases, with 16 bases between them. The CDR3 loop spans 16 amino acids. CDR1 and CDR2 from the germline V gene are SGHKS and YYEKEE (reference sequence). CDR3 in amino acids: CASSPSIVSSNYGYTF. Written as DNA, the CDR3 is TGTGCCAGCAGCCCGTCCATCGTCAGCTCTAACTATGGCTACACCTTC.

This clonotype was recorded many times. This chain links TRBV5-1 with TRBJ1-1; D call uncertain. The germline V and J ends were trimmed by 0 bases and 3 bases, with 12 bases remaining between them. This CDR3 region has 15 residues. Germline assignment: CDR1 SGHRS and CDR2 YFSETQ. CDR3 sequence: CASSLAGLRDTEAFF. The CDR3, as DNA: TGCGCCAGCAGCTTGGCCGGACTAAGGGACACTGAAGCTTTCTTT. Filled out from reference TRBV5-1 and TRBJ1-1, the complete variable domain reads KAGVTQTPRYLIKTRGQQVTLSCSPISGHRSVSWYQQTPGQGLQFLFEYFSETQRNKGNFPGRFSGRQFSNSRSEMNVSTLELGDSALYLCASSLAGLRDTEAFFGQGTRLTVV.

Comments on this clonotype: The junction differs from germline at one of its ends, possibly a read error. CDR3 in amino acids: CASSKARDSTEAFF. Here the CDR3 DNA reads TGTGCCAGCAGTAAAGCGAGGGACAGCACTGAAGCTTTCTTT. The chain is built from TRBV6-1 and TRBJ1-1; 7 positions agree with TRBD1. CDR3 length: 14 amino acids. From germline, CDR1 is MNHNS and CDR2 SASEGT.

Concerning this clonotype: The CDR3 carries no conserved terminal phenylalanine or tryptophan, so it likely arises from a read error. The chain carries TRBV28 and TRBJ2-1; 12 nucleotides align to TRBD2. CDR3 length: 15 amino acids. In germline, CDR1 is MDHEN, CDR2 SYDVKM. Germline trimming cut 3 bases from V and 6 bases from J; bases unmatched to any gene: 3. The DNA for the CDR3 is TGTGCCAGCAGTTTTGCTAGCGGGGGGGCCAATGAGCAGTTCCTC. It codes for CASSFASGGANEQFL.

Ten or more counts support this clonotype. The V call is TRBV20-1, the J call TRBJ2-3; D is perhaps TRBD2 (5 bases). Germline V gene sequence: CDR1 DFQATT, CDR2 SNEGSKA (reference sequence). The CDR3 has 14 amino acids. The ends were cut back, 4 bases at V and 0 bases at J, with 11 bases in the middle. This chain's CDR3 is CSANPAASTDTQYF. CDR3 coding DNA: TGCAGTGCTAACCCAGCGGCAAGCACAGATACGCAGTATTTT.

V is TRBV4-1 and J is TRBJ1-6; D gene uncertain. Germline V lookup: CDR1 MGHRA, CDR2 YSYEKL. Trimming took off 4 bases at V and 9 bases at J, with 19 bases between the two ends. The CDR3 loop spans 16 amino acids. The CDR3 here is CASSLTVHNNSSPLHF. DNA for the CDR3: TGCGCCAGCAGCCTGACTGTCCACAATAATAGTTCACCCCTCCACTTT.

The DNA of the CDR3 is TGCGCCAGCAGCTTGGGGTCAAACCCCACGACAGATACGCAGTATTTT. It codes for CASSLGSNPTTDTQYF. The V and J genes are TRBV5-1 and TRBJ2-3; D remains unclear. V was clipped by 0 bases and J by 3 bases, with 14 bases between them. CDR1 is SGHRS and CDR2 is YFSETQ in the germline V gene. The CDR3 length is 16 residues.

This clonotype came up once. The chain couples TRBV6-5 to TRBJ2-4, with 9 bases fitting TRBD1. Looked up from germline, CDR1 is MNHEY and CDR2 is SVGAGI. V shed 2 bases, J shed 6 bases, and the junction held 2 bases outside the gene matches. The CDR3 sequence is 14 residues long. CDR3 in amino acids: CASSYKGQGNIQYF. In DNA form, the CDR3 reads TGTGCCAGCAGTTACAAGGGACAGGGAAACATTCAGTACTTC.

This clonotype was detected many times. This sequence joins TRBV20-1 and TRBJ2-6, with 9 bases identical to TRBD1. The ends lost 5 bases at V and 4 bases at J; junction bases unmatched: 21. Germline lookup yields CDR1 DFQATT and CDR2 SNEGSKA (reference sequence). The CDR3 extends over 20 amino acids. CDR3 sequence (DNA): TGCAGTGCTGACCTGGCGTTCGGACAGGGGTTAGTAGACGGGGCCAACGTCCTGACTTTC. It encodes CSADLAFGQGLVDGANVLTF.

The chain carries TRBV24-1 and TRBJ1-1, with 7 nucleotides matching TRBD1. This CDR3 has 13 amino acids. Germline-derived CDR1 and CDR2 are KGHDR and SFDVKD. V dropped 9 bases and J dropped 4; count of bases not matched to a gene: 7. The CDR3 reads CATSLTGATEAFF. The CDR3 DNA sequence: TGTGCCACCTCCCTAACAGGGGCCACTGAAGCTTTCTTT.

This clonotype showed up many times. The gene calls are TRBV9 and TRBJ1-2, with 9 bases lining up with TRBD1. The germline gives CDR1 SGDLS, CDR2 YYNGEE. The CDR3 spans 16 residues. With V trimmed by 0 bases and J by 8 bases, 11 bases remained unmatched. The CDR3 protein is CASSVDEGQGGGGYTF. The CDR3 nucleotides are TGTGCCAGCAGCGTAGATGAGGGACAGGGAGGAGGAGGCTACACCTTC.

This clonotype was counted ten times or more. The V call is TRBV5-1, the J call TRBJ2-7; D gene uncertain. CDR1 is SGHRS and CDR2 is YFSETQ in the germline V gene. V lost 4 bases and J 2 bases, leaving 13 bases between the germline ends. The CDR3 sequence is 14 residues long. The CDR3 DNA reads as TGCGCCAGCAGCCCGCTAGGTTCCGCCTACGAGCAGTACTTC. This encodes CASSPLGSAYEQYF.